This T cell receptor beta chain was recorded in a study of shared clonotypes between healthy human individuals. Of note for this clone: Its antigen is unidentified.

The table came from immunoSEQ multiplex PCR; TCRdb's copy has only in-frame clones and leaves some out. The sample has millions of clones, about 95% seen once; the top ten hold 1% to 1.3%. The naive CD8 population came from CD45RO-negative cells selected for CCR7, without terminally differentiated effector memory CD45RA+ cells. Each donor was a Caucasian adult residing in Nashville, Tennessee. Study-level results: Rarefaction revealed incomplete sorted-subset sequencing despite large depth.

This CDR3 is 14 amino acids long. Germline assignment: CDR1 MDHEN and CDR2 SYDVKM. Trimming at V came to 6 bases and at J to 5 bases, leaving 8 bases not matched to a gene. The chain joins TRBV28 to TRBJ2-7, with 9 positions matching TRBD1. This TCR was sampled from a man aged 18 to 30 in good health. The sequenced material came from naive CD8+ T cells sorted from blood. The CDR3 protein is CASSNWDRAHEQYF. The CDR3, as DNA: TGTGCCAGCAGCAACTGGGACAGGGCACACGAGCAGTACTTC.